This T cell receptor beta chain appears in the sequencing data of a study of post-analysis software for immune sequencing data. Sequencing libraries made from TCR beta cDNA carried unique molecular identifiers. TCRdb reprocessed the PCR reads with MiXCR, giving one entry per CDR3 protein. The table includes around 710,000 distinct CDR3 sequences, 40% to 55% detected once. Notes on this clonotype: The antigen is unknown.

Unmatched junction bases numbered 5, after V lost 0 bases and J lost 4 bases. The CDR3 has 16 residues. Germline V CDR1 and CDR2: SGHRS, YFSETQ. Regarding the study as a whole: In patients, 4 to 6 TRBV segments were more frequent than in controls, with TRBV5-6, TRBV5-1 and TRBV20-1 among them.

The chain carries TRBV5-1 and TRBJ2-1; 9 nucleotides align to TRBD2. This sequence was found in a girl aged 5-17 years with multiple sclerosis. The sample was blood. This CDR3 reads CASSLEAGGWYNEQFF. The CDR3 region has the DNA TGCGCCAGCAGCTTGGAGGCGGGAGGGTGGTACAATGAGCAGTTCTTC.